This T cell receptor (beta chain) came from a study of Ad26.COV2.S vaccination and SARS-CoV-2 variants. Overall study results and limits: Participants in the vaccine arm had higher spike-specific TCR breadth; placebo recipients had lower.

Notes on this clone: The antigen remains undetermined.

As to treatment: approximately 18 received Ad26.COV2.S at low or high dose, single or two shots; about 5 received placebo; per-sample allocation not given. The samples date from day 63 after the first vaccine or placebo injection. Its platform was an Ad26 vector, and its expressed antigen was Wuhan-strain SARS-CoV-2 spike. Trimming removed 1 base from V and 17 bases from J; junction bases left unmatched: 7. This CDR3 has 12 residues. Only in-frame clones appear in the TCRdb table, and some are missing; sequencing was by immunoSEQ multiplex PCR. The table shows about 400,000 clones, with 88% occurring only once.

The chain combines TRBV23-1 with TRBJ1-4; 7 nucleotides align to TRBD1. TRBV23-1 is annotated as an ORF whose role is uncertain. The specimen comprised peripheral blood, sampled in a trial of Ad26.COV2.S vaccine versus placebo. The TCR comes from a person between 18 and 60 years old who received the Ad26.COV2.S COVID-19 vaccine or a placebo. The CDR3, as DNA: TGCGCCAGCAGTCAATTTAGGAGGGACAGTTTTTTT. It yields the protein CASSQFRRDSFF.